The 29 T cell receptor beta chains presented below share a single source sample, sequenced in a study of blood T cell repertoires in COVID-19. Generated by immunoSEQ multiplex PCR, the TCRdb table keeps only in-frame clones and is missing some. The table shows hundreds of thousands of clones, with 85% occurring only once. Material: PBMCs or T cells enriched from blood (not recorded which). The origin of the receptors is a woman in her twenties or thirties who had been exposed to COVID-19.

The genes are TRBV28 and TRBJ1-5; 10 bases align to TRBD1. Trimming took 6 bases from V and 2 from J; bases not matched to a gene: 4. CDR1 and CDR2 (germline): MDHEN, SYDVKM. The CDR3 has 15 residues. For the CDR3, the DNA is TGTGCCAGCAGACGACAGGGGGCAGGCAATCAGCCCCAGCATTTT. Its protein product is CASRRQGAGNQPQHF.

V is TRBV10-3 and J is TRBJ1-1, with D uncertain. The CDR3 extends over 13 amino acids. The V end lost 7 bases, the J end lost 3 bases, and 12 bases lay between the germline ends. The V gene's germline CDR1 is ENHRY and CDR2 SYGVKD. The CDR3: CAIKQREDTEAFF. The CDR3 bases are TGTGCCATCAAGCAAAGAGAGGACACTGAAGCTTTCTTT.

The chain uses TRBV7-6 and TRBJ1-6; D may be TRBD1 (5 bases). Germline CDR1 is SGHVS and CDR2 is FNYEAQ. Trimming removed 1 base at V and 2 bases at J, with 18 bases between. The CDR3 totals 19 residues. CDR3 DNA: TGTGCCAGCAGCTTAGAGGACCAGGGCTACACTACCTATAATTCACCCCTCCACTTT. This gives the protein CASSLEDQGYTTYNSPLHF.

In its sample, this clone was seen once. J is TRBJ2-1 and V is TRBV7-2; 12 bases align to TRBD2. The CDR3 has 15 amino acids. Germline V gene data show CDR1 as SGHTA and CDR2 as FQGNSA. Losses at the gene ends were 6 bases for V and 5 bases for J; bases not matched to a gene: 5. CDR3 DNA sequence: TGTGCCAGCAGTCGGACTAGCGGGACCCACAATGAGCAGTTCTTC. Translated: CASSRTSGTHNEQFF.

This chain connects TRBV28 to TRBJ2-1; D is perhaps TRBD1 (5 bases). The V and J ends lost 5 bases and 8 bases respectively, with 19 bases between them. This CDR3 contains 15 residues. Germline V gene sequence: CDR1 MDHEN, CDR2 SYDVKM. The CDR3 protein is CASSQPQGRQDEQFF. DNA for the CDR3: TGTGCCAGCAGTCAACCCCAGGGTCGCCAGGATGAGCAGTTCTTC.

CDR3 in DNA: TGTGCCAGCAGCCAAGACGCTAGCGGGATAAGTGAGCAGTACTTC. This sequence encodes CASSQDASGISEQYF. The chain recombines TRBV3-1 (or the pseudogene TRBV3-2) with TRBJ2-7; 9 nucleotides align to TRBD2. CDR3 length equals 15 residues. Germline loops: CDR1 LGHDT, CDR2 YNNKEL (reference sequence). The trim removed 0 bases at V and 7 bases at J, leaving 7 bases unmatched.

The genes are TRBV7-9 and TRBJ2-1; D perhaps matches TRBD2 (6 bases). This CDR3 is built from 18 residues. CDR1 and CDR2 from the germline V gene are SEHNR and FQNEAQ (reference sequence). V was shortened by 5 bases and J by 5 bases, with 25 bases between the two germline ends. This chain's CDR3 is CASSPPPPTSSRDNEQFF. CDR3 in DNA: TGTGCCAGCAGCCCACCCCCCCCTACTAGCTCTCGGGACAATGAGCAGTTCTTC.

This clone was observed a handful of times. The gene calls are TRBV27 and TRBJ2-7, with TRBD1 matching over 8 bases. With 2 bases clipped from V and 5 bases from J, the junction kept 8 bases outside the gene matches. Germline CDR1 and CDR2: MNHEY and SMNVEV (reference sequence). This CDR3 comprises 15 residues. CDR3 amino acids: CASSLRFRGLHEQYF. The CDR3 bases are TGTGCCAGCAGTTTAAGGTTCAGGGGGCTACACGAGCAGTACTTC.

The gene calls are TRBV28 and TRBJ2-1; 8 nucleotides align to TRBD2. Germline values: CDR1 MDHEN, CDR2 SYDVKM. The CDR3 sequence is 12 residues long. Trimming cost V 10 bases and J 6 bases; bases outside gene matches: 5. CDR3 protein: CAILAGVNEQFF. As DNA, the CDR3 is TGTGCCATCCTAGCGGGCGTCAATGAGCAGTTCTTC.

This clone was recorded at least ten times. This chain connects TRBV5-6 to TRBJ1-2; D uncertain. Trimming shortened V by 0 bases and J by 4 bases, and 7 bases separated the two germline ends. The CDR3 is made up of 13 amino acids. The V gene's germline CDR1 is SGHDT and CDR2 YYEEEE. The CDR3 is CASSLGGSYGYTF. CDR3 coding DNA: TGTGCCAGCAGCTTGGGAGGGTCCTATGGCTACACCTTC.

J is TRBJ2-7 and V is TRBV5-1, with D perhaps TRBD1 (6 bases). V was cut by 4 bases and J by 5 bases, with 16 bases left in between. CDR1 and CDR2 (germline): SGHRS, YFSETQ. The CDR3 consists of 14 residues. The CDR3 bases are TGCGCCAGCAGCCTACAGACAGGCCGTGACGAGCAGTACTTC. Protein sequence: CASSLQTGRDEQYF.

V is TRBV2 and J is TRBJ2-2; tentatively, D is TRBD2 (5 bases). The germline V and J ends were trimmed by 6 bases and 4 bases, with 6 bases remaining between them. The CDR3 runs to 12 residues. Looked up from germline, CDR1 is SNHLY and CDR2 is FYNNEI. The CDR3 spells CASRGLTGELFF. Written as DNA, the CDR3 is TGTGCCAGCAGAGGACTCACCGGGGAGCTGTTTTTT.

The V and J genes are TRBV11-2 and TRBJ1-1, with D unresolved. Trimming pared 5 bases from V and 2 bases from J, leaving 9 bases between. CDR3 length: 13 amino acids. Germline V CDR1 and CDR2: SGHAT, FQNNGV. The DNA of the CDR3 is TGTGCCAGCAGCCCTACAGCTAACACTGAAGCTTTCTTT. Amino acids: CASSPTANTEAFF.

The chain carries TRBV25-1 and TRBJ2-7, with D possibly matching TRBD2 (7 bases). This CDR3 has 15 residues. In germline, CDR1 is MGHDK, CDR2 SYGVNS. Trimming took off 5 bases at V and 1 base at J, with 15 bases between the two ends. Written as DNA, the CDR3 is TGTGCCAGCAGTCCCCCGGGGGGCTATTCCTACGAGCAGTACTTC. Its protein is CASSPPGGYSYEQYF.

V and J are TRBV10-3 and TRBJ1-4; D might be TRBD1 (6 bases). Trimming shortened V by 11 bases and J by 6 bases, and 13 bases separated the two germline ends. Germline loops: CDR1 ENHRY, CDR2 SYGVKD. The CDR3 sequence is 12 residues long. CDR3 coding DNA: TGTGCCGCCGGGGGGCGGGATGAAAAACTGTTTTTT. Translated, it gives CAAGGRDEKLFF.

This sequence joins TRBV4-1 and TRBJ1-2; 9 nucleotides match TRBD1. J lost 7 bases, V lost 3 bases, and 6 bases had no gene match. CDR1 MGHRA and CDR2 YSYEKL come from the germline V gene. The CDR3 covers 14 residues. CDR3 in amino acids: CASSQAGTGSGYTF. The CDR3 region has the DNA TGCGCCAGCAGCCAGGCCGGGACAGGGTCTGGCTACACCTTC.

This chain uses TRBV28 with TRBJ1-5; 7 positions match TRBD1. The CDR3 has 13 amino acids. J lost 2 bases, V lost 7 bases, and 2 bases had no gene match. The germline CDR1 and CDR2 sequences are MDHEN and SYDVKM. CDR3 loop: CASITGGNQPQHF. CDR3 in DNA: TGTGCCAGCATAACAGGGGGCAATCAGCCCCAGCATTTT.

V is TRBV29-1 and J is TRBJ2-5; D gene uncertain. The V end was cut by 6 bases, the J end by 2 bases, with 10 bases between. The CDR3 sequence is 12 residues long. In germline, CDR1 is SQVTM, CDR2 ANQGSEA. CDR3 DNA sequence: TGCAGCGTCTCGACACAGCAAGAGACCCAGTACTTC. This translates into CSVSTQQETQYF. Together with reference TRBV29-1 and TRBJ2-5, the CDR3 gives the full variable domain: SAVISQKPSRDICQRGTSLTIQCQVDSQVTMMFWYRQQPGQSLTLIATANQGSEATYESGFVIDKFPISRPNLTFSTLTVSNMSPEDSSIYLCSVSTQQETQYFGPGTRLLVL.

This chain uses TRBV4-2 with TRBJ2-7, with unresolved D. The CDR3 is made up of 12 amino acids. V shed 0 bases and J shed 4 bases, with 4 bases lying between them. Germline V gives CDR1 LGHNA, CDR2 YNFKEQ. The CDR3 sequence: CASSQDVYEQYF. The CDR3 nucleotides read TGTGCCAGCAGCCAAGACGTGTACGAGCAGTACTTC.

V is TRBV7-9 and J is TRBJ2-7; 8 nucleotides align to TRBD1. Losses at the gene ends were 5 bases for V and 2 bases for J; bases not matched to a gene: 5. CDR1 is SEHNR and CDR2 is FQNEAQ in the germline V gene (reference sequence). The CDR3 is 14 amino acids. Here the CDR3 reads CASSRGTGPYEQYF. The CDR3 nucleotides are TGTGCCAGCAGCCGCGGGACAGGTCCCTACGAGCAGTACTTC.

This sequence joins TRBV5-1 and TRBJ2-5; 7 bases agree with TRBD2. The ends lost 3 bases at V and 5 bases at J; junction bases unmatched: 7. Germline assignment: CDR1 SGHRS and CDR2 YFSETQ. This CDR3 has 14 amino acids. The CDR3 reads CASSSMTAGETQYF. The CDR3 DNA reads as TGCGCCAGCAGCTCTATGACAGCGGGGGAGACCCAGTACTTC.

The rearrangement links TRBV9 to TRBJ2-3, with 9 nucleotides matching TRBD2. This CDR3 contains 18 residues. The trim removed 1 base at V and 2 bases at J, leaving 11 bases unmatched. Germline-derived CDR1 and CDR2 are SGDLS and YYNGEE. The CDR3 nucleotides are TGTGCCAGCAGCGTATGGGCTAGCGGGGTCTCTAACACAGATACGCAGTATTTT. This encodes CASSVWASGVSNTDTQYF.

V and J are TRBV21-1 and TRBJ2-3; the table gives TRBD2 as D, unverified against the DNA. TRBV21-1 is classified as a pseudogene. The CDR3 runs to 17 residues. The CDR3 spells CAGKGLAGGSRSDTQYF. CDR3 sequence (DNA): TGTGCCGGCAAGGGACTAGCGGGGGGAAGCCGCTCTGATACGCAGTATTTT.

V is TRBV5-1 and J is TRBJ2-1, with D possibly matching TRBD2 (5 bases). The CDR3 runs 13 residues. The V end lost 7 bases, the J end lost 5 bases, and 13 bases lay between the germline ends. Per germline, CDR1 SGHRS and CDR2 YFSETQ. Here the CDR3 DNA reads TGCGCCAGCCGCTCTCCGGGAAACAATGAGCAGTTCTTC. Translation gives CASRSPGNNEQFF.

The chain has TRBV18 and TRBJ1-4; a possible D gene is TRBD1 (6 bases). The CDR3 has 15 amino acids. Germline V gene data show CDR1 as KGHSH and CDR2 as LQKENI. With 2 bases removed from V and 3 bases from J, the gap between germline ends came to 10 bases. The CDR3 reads CASSPSGGPNEKLFF. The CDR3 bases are TGTGCCAGCTCACCATCGGGGGGCCCTAATGAAAAACTGTTTTTT.

CDR3 sequence: CASSASGGIYNEQFF. Written as DNA, the CDR3 is TGCGCCAGCAGCGCAAGCGGGGGAATTTACAATGAGCAGTTCTTC. The rearrangement uses TRBV5-1 and TRBJ2-1; 8 bases map to TRBD2. V shed 4 bases, J shed 4 bases, and the junction held 7 bases outside the gene matches. CDR3 length equals 15 residues. CDR1 is SGHRS and CDR2 is YFSETQ in the germline V gene. The full variable domain, completed using reference TRBV5-1 and TRBJ2-1, is KAGVTQTPRYLIKTRGQQVTLSCSPISGHRSVSWYQQTPGQGLQFLFEYFSETQRNKGNFPGRFSGRQFSNSRSEMNVSTLELGDSALYLCASSASGGIYNEQFFGPGTRLTVL.

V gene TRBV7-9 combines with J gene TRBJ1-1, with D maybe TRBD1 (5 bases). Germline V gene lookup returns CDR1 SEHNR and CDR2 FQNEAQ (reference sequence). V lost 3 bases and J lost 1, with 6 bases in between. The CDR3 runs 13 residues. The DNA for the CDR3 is TGTGCCAGCAGCTTCCAGGGGAACACTGAAGCTTTCTTT. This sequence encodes CASSFQGNTEAFF. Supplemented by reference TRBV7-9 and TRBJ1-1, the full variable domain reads DTGVSQNPRHKITKRGQNVTFRCDPISEHNRLYWYRQTLGQGPEFLTYFQNEAQLEKSRLLSDRFSAERPKGSFSTLEIQRTEQGDSAMYLCASSFQGNTEAFFGQGTRLTVV.

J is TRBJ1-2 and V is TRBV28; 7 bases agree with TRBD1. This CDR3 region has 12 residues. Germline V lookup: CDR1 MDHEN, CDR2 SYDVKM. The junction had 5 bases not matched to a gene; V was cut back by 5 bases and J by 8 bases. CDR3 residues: CASSLTGQGYTF. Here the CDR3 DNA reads TGTGCCAGCAGTCTGACAGGGCAGGGCTACACCTTC.

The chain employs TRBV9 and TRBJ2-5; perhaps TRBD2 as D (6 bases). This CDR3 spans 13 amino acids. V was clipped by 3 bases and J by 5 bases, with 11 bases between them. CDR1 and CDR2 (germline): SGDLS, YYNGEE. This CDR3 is CASSASGGETQYF. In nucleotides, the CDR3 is TGTGCCAGCAGCGCATCTGGAGGGGAGACCCAGTACTTC.